This TCR beta chain was sequenced in a study of multiple sclerosis patients with progressive multifocal leukoencephalopathy. Time point noted: around six months of natalizumab therapy. TCRdb's table, derived via immunoSEQ multiplex PCR, lists solely in-frame clones and lacks some. The table includes over 25,000 clones, under 90% detected once. The length of the CDR3 is 13 residues. Per the germline V gene, CDR1 is SQVTM and CDR2 is ANQGSEA. With 6 bases clipped from V and 15 bases from J, the junction kept 13 bases outside the gene matches. The chain has TRBV29-1 and TRBJ2-1; 11 nucleotides agree with TRBD2. This sequence was found in a human donor with multiple sclerosis. The sample here was PBMCs, taken from a patient treated with natalizumab. The CDR3 sequence is CSVEGAGLAEVFF. The CDR3 DNA reads as TGCAGCGTCGAGGGGGCGGGACTAGCGGAGGTGTTCTTC.